The 5 T cell receptor beta chains below all came from one sample that was sequenced in a study of blood T cells in healthy people across ages (dated by TCRdb to 2014 to 2015). The method was 5' RACE. Sequencing was carried out with an Illumina HiSeq 2500. The second PCR ran for roughly 7 to 11 cycles and used a J-beta primer mix along with a sample-barcoded 5' primer. TCRdb trimmed public reads at Q25 via fastp, called clones via MiXCR and kept in-frame beta chains. Every distinct CDR3 protein forms one entry, paired with its most common genes and DNA. The sample records 650,000 to 700,000 distinct CDR3 sequences, approximately 29% of which are singletons. The biggest ten clones account for about 16% of the sample. Sequenced input: blood. These receptors originate from a woman of 80 years or more in good health. Donor details come from another sample of the same person, matched by shared clones.

This clonotype was counted at least ten times. This sequence joins TRBV12-3 or TRBV12-4 and TRBJ1-5; TRBD1 is a possible D gene (6 bases). Trimming removed 5 bases from V and 3 bases from J, with 8 bases in between. The CDR3 extends over 13 amino acids. The CDR3 DNA sequence: TGTGCCAGCAGTAACAGGGTCAATCAGCCCCAGCATTTT. Translating gives CASSNRVNQPQHF.

This clonotype was counted many times. J is TRBJ2-7 and V is TRBV9, with a weak D call TRBD1 (5 bases). CDR3 length: 18 amino acids. The V gene lost 1 base and the J gene lost 6 bases, with 26 bases spanning the gap. Germline V lookup: CDR1 SGDLS, CDR2 YYNGEE. The CDR3 sequence: CASSVLVDKPSLSLEQYF. DNA for the CDR3: TGTGCCAGCAGCGTACTAGTGGACAAGCCTTCTCTTTCCCTCGAGCAGTACTTC.

This clonotype showed up many times. The V gene is TRBV4-1, the J gene TRBJ1-1, with no clear D. Trimming shortened V by 5 bases and J by 0 bases, and 7 bases separated the two germline ends. Germline V gene sequence: CDR1 MGHRA, CDR2 YSYEKL. The CDR3 covers 13 residues. CDR3 sequence reads: CASSSGVNTEAFF. The CDR3 bases are TGCGCCAGCAGCTCAGGTGTGAACACTGAAGCTTTCTTT.

In its sample, this clonotype was seen many times. The chain couples TRBV9 to TRBJ2-1, with 8 bases matching TRBD2. This CDR3 has 16 residues. Trimming cost V 0 bases and J 3 bases; bases outside gene matches: 5. The V gene's germline CDR1 is SGDLS and CDR2 YYNGEE. DNA for the CDR3: TGTGCCAGCAGCGTAGAGCCGGGGGGGCTCTACAATGAGCAGTTCTTC. Protein sequence: CASSVEPGGLYNEQFF.

In its sample, this clonotype was seen many times. J is TRBJ2-7 and V is TRBV6-5, with D hard to call. The CDR3 spans 12 residues. V was clipped by 3 bases and J by 6 bases, with 9 bases between them. CDR1 is MNHEY and CDR2 is SVGAGI in the germline V gene. The CDR3 loop reads CASSYLGREQYF. Written as DNA, the CDR3 is TGTGCCAGCAGTTATCTAGGTCGCGAGCAGTACTTC.